The entry that follows covers one T cell receptor (beta chain) sequence. The sample originates from a study of blood T cell repertoires in COVID-19. Across the study: Italy, Spain and the United States were the sources of the convalescent and acute COVID-19 samples.

V gave up 4 bases and J gave up 0 bases; unmatched junction bases: 10. Germline assignment: CDR1 SGDLS and CDR2 YYNGEE. The CDR3 is 17 amino acids. The table came from immunoSEQ multiplex PCR; TCRdb's copy has only in-frame clones and leaves some out. This table has 200,000 to 250,000 clones, 88% appearing once. The clonotype originates from a man younger than 35 with active or convalescent COVID-19. The chain employs TRBV9 and TRBJ1-2; 9 nucleotides match TRBD1. Sequenced sample: peripheral blood. CDR3 region: CASSFSDRGRANYGYTF. The CDR3 DNA sequence: TGTGCCAGCAGCTTTTCGGACAGGGGACGAGCTAACTATGGCTACACCTTC. The entire variable domain, with the rest obtained from reference TRBV9 and TRBJ1-2, is as follows: DSGVTQTPKHLITATGQRVTLRCSPRSGDLSVYWYQQSLDQGLQFLIQYYNGEERAKGNILERFSAQQFPDLHSELNLSSLELGDSALYFCASSFSDRGRANYGYTFGSGTRLTVV.